These T cell receptor beta chains were read from a single sample in a study of blood T cell repertoires in COVID-19. The method was immunoSEQ multiplex PCR; TCRdb's version includes in-frame clones alone and lacks a portion of them. The sample carries around 130,000 clones, around nine tenths recorded once. Sequenced sample: peripheral blood. The receptor source for this set is a man aged 60 to 75 with active or convalescent COVID-19. The CDR3 runs from the conserved cysteine through the conserved F or W. A D gene is named only where the DNA matches it firmly. Only some rows state a clone size, as once, few, many or a class for expanded clones.

clone_size,j_call,cdr3_length,d_call,v_call,cdr3_aa
few,TRBJ2-7,15,TRBD1,TRBV10-3,CAISEMGQGVGEQYF
NA,TRBJ2-6,19,TRBD2,TRBV5-5,CASSLFGTSGRAGANVLTF
NA,TRBJ1-6,15,TRBD1,TRBV7-9,CASSFQDRDNSPLHF
NA,TRBJ1-2,16,NA,TRBV7-6,CASSPGSGVESFGYTF
NA,TRBJ1-4,14,TRBD1,TRBV9,CASSVGDSTSKLFF
NA,TRBJ1-1,12,TRBD1,TRBV6-5,CASTTDRGSAFF
NA,TRBJ2-2,17,TRBD2,TRBV9,CASSVAAGVSNTGELFF
NA,TRBJ2-7,12,NA,TRBV6-6,CASSQGPNEQYF
NA,TRBJ2-5,14,TRBD1,TRBV28,CASSPARGQETQYF
NA,TRBJ1-5,18,TRBD1,TRBV2,CASSPRGQGGSGNQPQHF
NA,TRBJ2-5,15,NA,TRBV9,CASSVRSGRESTQYF
few,TRBJ2-1,14,TRBD2,TRBV27,CASSSSGIPNEQFF
NA,TRBJ1-5,13,NA,TRBV27,CASSLTGFQPQHF
NA,TRBJ2-3,16,TRBD2,TRBV24-1,CATSDPSGRSTDTQYF
NA,TRBJ1-2,15,NA,TRBV6-6,CASNQQSQANYGYTF